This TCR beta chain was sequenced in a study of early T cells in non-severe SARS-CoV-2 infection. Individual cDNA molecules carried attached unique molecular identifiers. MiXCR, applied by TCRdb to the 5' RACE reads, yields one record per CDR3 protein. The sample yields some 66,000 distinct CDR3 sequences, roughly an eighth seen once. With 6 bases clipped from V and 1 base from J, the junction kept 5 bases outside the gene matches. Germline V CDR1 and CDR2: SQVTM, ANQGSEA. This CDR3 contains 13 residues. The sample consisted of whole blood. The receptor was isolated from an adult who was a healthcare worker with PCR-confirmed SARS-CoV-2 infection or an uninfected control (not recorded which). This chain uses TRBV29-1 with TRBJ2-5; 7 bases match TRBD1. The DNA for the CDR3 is TGCAGCGTACCCCGGGACAGCCAAGAGACCCAGTACTTC. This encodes CSVPRDSQETQYF.